The 9 T cell receptor beta chains presented below share a single source sample, sequenced in a study of early stage breast cancer tumors. The method was immunoSEQ multiplex PCR; TCRdb's version includes in-frame clones alone and lacks a portion of them. Among about 72,000 clones, 65% to 80% were seen once, and the ten largest hold around 3.4%. Sample: blood. These receptors originate from a person aged 55 to 69 with breast cancer.

In DNA form, the CDR3 reads TGCGCCAGCAGCCAAGTGTCTAGCGGAATCAATGAGCAGTTCTTC. Translating it yields CASSQVSSGINEQFF. The rearrangement joins TRBV4-3 to TRBJ2-1; 7 bases align to TRBD2. CDR3 length equals 15 residues. Germline CDR1 LGHNA, CDR2 YSLEER. J gave up 6 bases and V 1 base, and 6 bases lay outside the gene matches.

This clone appeared once. The rearrangement links TRBV7-6 to TRBJ2-7; 8 bases line up with TRBD2. Germline V CDR1 and CDR2: SGHVS, FNYEAQ. Losses at the gene ends were 0 bases for V and 1 base for J; bases not matched to a gene: 2. The CDR3 contains 15 residues. CDR3 region: CASSLASGASYEQYF. The CDR3 DNA sequence: TGTGCCAGCAGCTTAGCTAGCGGGGCATCCTACGAGCAGTACTTC.

The chain couples TRBV28 to TRBJ2-2, with 9 bases identical to TRBD1. From germline, CDR1 is MDHEN and CDR2 SYDVKM. V gave up 4 bases and J gave up 4 bases; unmatched junction bases: 7. The CDR3 is 16 amino acids. The CDR3 is CASSSDRGGGTGELFF. In DNA, the CDR3 is TGTGCCAGCAGTTCCGACAGGGGGGGAGGCACCGGGGAGCTGTTTTTT. The entire variable domain, with the rest obtained from reference TRBV28 and TRBJ2-2, is as follows: DVKVTQSSRYLVKRTGEKVFLECVQDMDHENMFWYRQDPGLGLRLIYFSYDVKMKEKGDIPEGYSVSREKKERFSLILESASTNQTSMYLCASSSDRGGGTGELFFGEGSRLTVL.

This clone was counted once. This chain uses TRBV10-3 with TRBJ2-2; TRBD1 aligns across 9 bases. Germline V gene lookup returns CDR1 ENHRY and CDR2 SYGVKD. There are 16 residues in the CDR3. Losses at the gene ends were 0 bases for V and 1 base for J; bases not matched to a gene: 0. CDR3 nucleotides: TGTGCCATCAGTGAGTCGGACAGGGGGAACACCGGGGAGCTGTTTTTT. This encodes CAISESDRGNTGELFF.

The chain links TRBV5-1 to TRBJ2-2, with 11 bases fitting TRBD2. The junction had 2 bases not matched to a gene; V was cut back by 3 bases and J by 1 base. CDR3 length: 16 residues. The germline V gene has CDR1 SGHRS and CDR2 YFSETQ. The CDR3 reads CASSSGTSGNTGELFF. Here the CDR3 DNA reads TGCGCCAGCAGCTCGGGGACTAGCGGGAACACCGGGGAGCTGTTTTTT.

The chain combines TRBV19 with TRBJ2-6; TRBD1 agrees at 7 bases. This CDR3 has 19 amino acids. CDR1 and CDR2 (germline): LNHDA, SQIVND (reference sequence). Losses at the gene ends were 3 bases for V and 0 bases for J; bases not matched to a gene: 11. The CDR3 bases are TGTGCCAGTAGTATCCGACCTTTTACAGGGGACTCTGGGGCCAACGTCCTGACTTTC. Amino acids: CASSIRPFTGDSGANVLTF.

The J gene is TRBJ2-1, the V gene TRBV5-1; TRBD2 aligns across 11 bases. Trimming removed 2 bases from V and 7 bases from J; junction bases left unmatched: 2. The germline CDR1 and CDR2 sequences are SGHRS and YFSETQ. This CDR3 comprises 14 residues. The DNA for the CDR3 is TGCGCCAGCAGCTTTAGCGGGGGGGGGAATGAGCAGTTCTTC. Translated, it gives CASSFSGGGNEQFF.

A few counts support this clone. This chain uses TRBV6-5 with TRBJ2-4; TRBD2 is a possible D gene (6 bases). CDR3 length: 15 residues. The V gene lost 6 bases and the J gene lost 0 bases, with 12 bases spanning the gap. Germline V gene data show CDR1 as MNHEY and CDR2 as SVGAGI. Written as DNA, the CDR3 is TGTGCCAGCAGGGGATGGGGGGTAGCCAAAAACATTCAGTACTTC. Encoded protein: CASRGWGVAKNIQYF.

V gene TRBV5-6 combines with J gene TRBJ1-5; 12 bases fit TRBD1. The germline CDR1 and CDR2 sequences are SGHDT and YYEEEE. CDR3 size: 16 residues. Unmatched junction bases numbered 5, after V lost 4 bases and J lost 3 bases. CDR3 protein: CASSPGQGAPNQPQHF. CDR3 DNA sequence: TGTGCCAGCAGCCCGGGACAGGGGGCCCCCAATCAGCCCCAGCATTTT.